These 6 T cell receptor beta chains share one sample of origin, sequenced in a study of blood T cell repertoires in COVID-19 (dated by TCRdb to the early 2020s). The library was produced with the immunoSEQ multiplex PCR assay. Not all clones reach the TCRdb copy of this immuneACCESS table, which keeps in-frame sequences only. Checked studies attribute under half of the gap to unresolved V genes and leave the rest unexplained. This sample comprises under 300,000 clones, roughly 88% of them detected only once. Approximately 13% of the sample is taken by the ten largest. Sequencing was performed on peripheral blood. All receptors come from a man older than 75 with acute or convalescent COVID-19.

The gene calls are TRBV7-2 and TRBJ2-3, with TRBD2 matching over 9 bases. V was clipped by 2 bases and J by 3 bases; unmatched bases: 6. This CDR3 has 16 residues. Germline CDR1 SGHTA, CDR2 FQGNSA. CDR3 protein: CASSLSGGIGTDTQYF. As DNA, the CDR3 is TGTGCCAGCAGCTTAAGCGGGGGGATCGGGACAGATACGCAGTATTTT.

This clone has a handful of counts. The chain recombines TRBV10-1 with TRBJ1-6; maybe TRBD1 (6 bases). CDR1 is WNHNN, CDR2 SYGVQD, per germline (reference sequence). Trimming stripped 4 bases from V and 10 bases from J, with 17 bases between. The CDR3 consists of 15 residues. The CDR3 DNA reads as TGCGCCAGCAGTGCGGGTACAGGGAGCTCCTCACCCCTCCACTTT. Its protein is CASSAGTGSSSPLHF.

The chain recombines TRBV15 with TRBJ2-6; D is ambiguous. Trimming took off 5 bases at V and 1 base at J, with 6 bases between the two ends. Looked up from germline, CDR1 is LNHNV and CDR2 is YYDKDF (reference sequence). The CDR3 is 14 amino acids. This CDR3 is CATSRLSGANVLTF. In DNA, the CDR3 is TGTGCCACCAGCCGGTTGTCTGGGGCCAACGTCCTGACTTTC.

The V gene is TRBV6-4, the J gene TRBJ2-1; D possibly corresponds to TRBD2 (5 bases). The CDR3 sequence is 14 residues long. The V gene's germline CDR1 is MRHNA and CDR2 SNTAGT. Trimming removed 6 bases at V and 7 bases at J, with 16 bases between. CDR3 residues: CASRKDTRVNEQFF. In DNA form, the CDR3 reads TGTGCCAGCAGAAAGGATACTAGGGTTAATGAGCAGTTCTTC.

The chain uses TRBV7-9 and TRBJ2-1; 8 bases match TRBD1. Germline loops: CDR1 SEHNR, CDR2 FQNEAQ (reference sequence). There are 15 residues in the CDR3. Trimming removed 5 bases from V and 1 base from J; junction bases left unmatched: 4. The CDR3 DNA follows: TGTGCCAGCAGCCAACAGGGGGGATCCTACAATGAGCAGTTCTTC. Translating it yields CASSQQGGSYNEQFF.

The chain combines TRBV28 with TRBJ2-2; D remains unclear. V dropped 1 base and J dropped 6 bases, with 6 bases sitting between them. CDR3 length: 13 residues. Germline CDR1 is MDHEN and CDR2 is SYDVKM. The CDR3 DNA is TGTGCCAGCAGTTTATTGGCCCCCGGGGAGCTGTTTTTT. Translated, it gives CASSLLAPGELFF.